This entry describes one TCR beta chain. V was shortened by 3 bases and J by 6 bases, with 5 bases between the two germline ends. The V gene's germline CDR1 is MGHRA and CDR2 YSYEKL. The CDR3 is 11 residues long. The source of the sample is a study of memory CD4+ T cells and cytomegalovirus serostatus. The overall study: Of the healthy Belgian adults, fewer than 10 were CMV seropositive and 20 to 25 seronegative.

The protocol was immunoSEQ multiplex PCR, while the TCRdb copy is restricted to in-frame clones and leaves out a portion. The sample includes over 75,000 clones, 80% seen only once; the top ten take approximately 4%. The sort gate was single viable CD3+CD4+CD8-CD45RO+ cells for memory CD4+ T cells. CMV serostatus came from serum IgG against pp150, pp28, p38, p52. The TCR comes from an adult in good health and CMV-seropositive. What was sequenced was memory CD4+ T cells from blood. The chain links TRBV4-1 to TRBJ1-2, with a tentative D call TRBD1 (5 bases). The CDR3 loop reads CASSQGHGYTF. CDR3 DNA sequence: TGCGCCAGCAGCCAGGGGCATGGCTACACCTTC.